One sample yielded the 28 T cell receptor beta chains listed below, sequenced in a study of early T cells in non-severe SARS-CoV-2 infection. TCRdb passed the 5' RACE reads through MiXCR, listing each CDR3 protein once. The sample lists around 81,000 distinct CDR3 sequences; more than 13% were seen once. Input material: whole blood. The source of these receptors is an adult who was a healthcare worker with PCR-confirmed SARS-CoV-2 infection or an uninfected control (not recorded which).

In its sample, this clonotype was seen a few times. The V gene is TRBV29-1, the J gene TRBJ1-1; a weak D match, TRBD1 (5 bases). Between the trimmed V and J ends, which lost 4 bases and 4 bases, there was a span of 16 bases. CDR1 and CDR2 from the germline V gene are SQVTM and ANQGSEA. The CDR3 extends over 14 amino acids. The CDR3 bases are TGCAGCGTTGGCCCCCTGGGGCAAGGCACTGAAGCTTTCTTT. Encoded protein: CSVGPLGQGTEAFF.

There are a few counts of this clonotype. V and J are TRBV29-1 and TRBJ2-3; D ambiguous. The CDR3 sequence is 13 residues long. Germline V CDR1 and CDR2: SQVTM, ANQGSEA. Trimming left V 4 bases short and J 4 bases short, with 12 bases between. The CDR3 nucleotides are TGCAGCGTTGCCGAGCTAGGGCCAGATACGCAGTATTTT. Amino acid sequence: CSVAELGPDTQYF.

This clonotype appeared many times. A junction boundary mismatches the germline segment, possibly from a read error. The J gene is TRBJ2-1, the V gene TRBV7-9; TRBD1 might be the D (6 bases). The germline V gene encodes CDR1 SEHNR and CDR2 FQNEAQ (reference sequence). The CDR3 covers 15 residues. The chain's CDR3 is CASSLAGVPYNEQFF. The CDR3 DNA sequence: TGTGCCAGCAGCCTAGCAGGGGTTCCCTACAATGAGCAGTTCTTC. The full variable domain, rest sourced from reference TRBV7-9 and TRBJ2-1, is DTGVSQNPRHKITKRGQNVTFRCDPISEHNRLYWYRQTLGQGPEFLTYFQNEAQLEKSRLLSDRFSAERPKGSFSTLEIQRTEQGDSAMYLCASSLAGVPYNEQFFGPGTRLTVL.

In its sample, this clonotype was seen a few times. V is TRBV6-6 and J is TRBJ2-1, with D tentatively TRBD1 or TRBD2 (6 bases each). The CDR3 has 15 residues. V lost 7 bases to trimming and J lost 7 bases, with 20 bases between them. From germline, CDR1 is MNHNY and CDR2 SVGAGI (reference sequence). This chain's CDR3 is CASTLGGPLTNEQFF. The CDR3 DNA follows: TGTGCCAGCACTCTGGGGGGCCCCCTTACAAATGAGCAGTTCTTC.

This clonotype turned up a few times. The V and J genes are TRBV7-9 and TRBJ2-7; D possibly uses TRBD1 or TRBD2 (5 bases each). Per the germline V gene, CDR1 is SEHNR and CDR2 is FQNEAQ (reference sequence). The germline V and J ends were trimmed by 5 bases and 7 bases, with 18 bases remaining between them. The CDR3 is 14 amino acids. The CDR3 spells CASSHRDGLKEQYF. CDR3 DNA sequence: TGTGCCAGCAGCCACCGGGACGGGTTAAAAGAGCAGTACTTC.

The sample holds many counts of this clonotype. V is TRBV20-1 and J is TRBJ2-1; D possibly uses TRBD1 or TRBD2 (6 bases each). The V gene's germline CDR1 is DFQATT and CDR2 SNEGSKA (reference sequence). Trimming took off 1 base at V and 6 bases at J, with 13 bases between the two ends. The CDR3 length is 14 residues. The CDR3 reads CSARAGASLNEQFF. The CDR3, as DNA: TGCAGTGCTAGAGCGGGGGCTTCTCTCAATGAGCAGTTCTTC.

The chain combines TRBV5-4 with TRBJ1-4; 10 bases match TRBD1. The CDR3 extends over 15 amino acids. CDR1 and CDR2 from the germline V gene are SGHNT and YYREEE (reference sequence). The ends lost 4 bases at V and 7 bases at J; junction bases unmatched: 7. CDR3 nucleotide sequence: TGTGCCAGCAGCAGCGAGACAGGGGGCCTTGAAAAACTGTTTTTT. Its translation is CASSSETGGLEKLFF.

The V gene is TRBV19, the J gene TRBJ2-1, with TRBD1 matching 7 bases. With V trimmed by 2 bases and J by 6 bases, 7 bases remained unmatched. The CDR3 runs 15 residues. CDR1 is LNHDA, CDR2 SQIVND, per germline (reference sequence). CDR3 nucleotide sequence: TGTGCCAGTAGTATATACAGGGGATTTTCCAATGAGCAGTTCTTC. It codes for CASSIYRGFSNEQFF.

The rearrangement uses TRBV20-1 and TRBJ1-2; perhaps TRBD1 as D (6 bases). CDR1 and CDR2 from the germline V gene are DFQATT and SNEGSKA (reference sequence). V was pared by 5 bases and J by 0 bases, with 19 bases between. This CDR3 contains 16 residues. The chain's CDR3 is CSAPPGGGEANYGYTF. In DNA, the CDR3 is TGCAGTGCTCCGCCGGGAGGGGGTGAGGCTAACTATGGCTACACCTTC.

The rearrangement joins TRBV5-4 to TRBJ1-2; 10 bases match TRBD1. V shed 6 bases and J 3 bases; nucleotides not matched to a gene: 8. CDR3 length: 15 residues. The germline gives CDR1 SGHNT, CDR2 YYREEE (reference sequence). This chain's CDR3 is CASMTGGVNYYGYTF. CDR3 sequence (DNA): TGTGCCAGCATGACAGGGGGCGTAAACTACTATGGCTACACCTTC.

This clonotype was observed many times. The chain joins TRBV5-6 to TRBJ2-7; a weak D match, TRBD1 (6 bases). V lost 4 bases and J 4 bases, leaving 12 bases between the germline ends. Germline values: CDR1 SGHDT, CDR2 YYEEEE. This CDR3 has 13 residues. The CDR3 loop is CASSRVDSYEQYF. The CDR3 bases are TGTGCCAGCAGCCGGGTGGACAGTTACGAGCAGTACTTC.

This clonotype was detected a few times. This chain uses TRBV12-3 or TRBV12-4 with TRBJ2-3, with 7 bases lining up with TRBD2. The CDR3 runs 17 residues. The junction had 12 bases not matched to a gene; V was cut back by 5 bases and J by 1 base. The CDR3, as DNA: TGTGCCAGCAGTCCCCGGCGACTAGCAAAGGGCACAGATACGCAGTATTTT. Protein product: CASSPRRLAKGTDTQYF.

This clonotype was detected only a few times. The rearrangement joins TRBV28 to TRBJ2-7; D unresolved. Trimming removed 8 bases at V and 7 bases at J, with 15 bases between. Germline V CDR1 and CDR2: MDHEN, SYDVKM. CDR3 length equals 12 residues. CDR3 nucleotide sequence: TGTGCCAGCGGAAGTGGTCTTGTGGAGCAGTACTTC. Translation: CASGSGLVEQYF. Drawing the rest from reference TRBV28 and TRBJ2-7, the complete variable domain is DVKVTQSSRYLVKRTGEKVFLECVQDMDHENMFWYRQDPGLGLRLIYFSYDVKMKEKGDIPEGYSVSREKKERFSLILESASTNQTSMYLCASGSGLVEQYFGPGTRLTVT.

CDR3 amino acids: CASSPPLGARGYNEQFF. CDR3 sequence (DNA): TGTGCCAGCTCACCACCCTTAGGCGCCAGAGGATACAATGAGCAGTTCTTC. The genes are TRBV18 and TRBJ2-1; D is unresolved. The CDR3 extends over 17 amino acids. Trimming removed 0 bases from V and 4 bases from J, with 16 bases in between. Germline V CDR1 and CDR2: KGHSH, LQKENI. Full variable domain (remainder filled in from reference TRBV18 and TRBJ2-1): NAGVMQNPRHLVRRRGQEARLRCSPMKGHSHVYWYRQLPEEGLKFMVYLQKENIIDESGMPKERFSAEFPKEGPSILRIQQVVRGDSAAYFCASSPPLGARGYNEQFFGPGTRLTVL.

The V and J genes are TRBV7-9 and TRBJ1-1, with TRBD1 matching 8 bases. This CDR3 has 14 residues. V lost 5 bases, J lost 7 bases, and 9 bases stayed unmatched. CDR1 SEHNR and CDR2 FQNEAQ come from the germline V gene (reference sequence). The CDR3 DNA is TGTGCCAGCAGCATGACAGGGGTAGGGGGTGAAGCTTTCTTT. Its protein is CASSMTGVGGEAFF.

This clonotype was seen only a few times. The chain couples TRBV11-2 to TRBJ1-1; D call uncertain. CDR1 is SGHAT and CDR2 is FQNNGV in the germline V gene. The CDR3 totals 13 residues. V gave up 1 base and J gave up 1 base, with 4 bases separating them. The DNA of the CDR3 is TGTGCCAGCAGCTTAGTATCGAACACTGAAGCTTTCTTT. Its protein product is CASSLVSNTEAFF.

This clonotype was observed a handful of times. The chain combines TRBV27 with TRBJ2-7; D is unclear. The germline V and J ends were trimmed by 2 bases and 2 bases, with 16 bases remaining between them. This CDR3 has 16 residues. In germline, CDR1 is MNHEY, CDR2 SMNVEV (reference sequence). The CDR3 here is CASSLEARERAYEQYF. CDR3 coding DNA: TGTGCCAGCAGTTTAGAAGCCCGTGAGAGAGCCTACGAGCAGTACTTC.

CDR3 DNA sequence: TGTGCCAGCAGTTTAATGGGCCCTGAAGCTTTCTTT. Residues: CASSLMGPEAFF. The V gene is TRBV12-3 or TRBV12-4, the J gene TRBJ1-1; no clear D. The CDR3 is 12 amino acids. V lost 2 bases and J lost 6, with 7 bases in between.

The table lists this clonotype with a few counts. The genes are TRBV27 and TRBJ1-6, with D maybe TRBD1 (6 bases). The V gene lost 6 bases and the J gene lost 10 bases, with 10 bases spanning the gap. The germline gives CDR1 MNHEY, CDR2 SMNVEV (reference sequence). The CDR3 sequence is 12 residues long. Here the CDR3 reads CASRGGGSPLHF. As DNA, the CDR3 is TGTGCCAGCAGAGGGGGGGGGTCACCCCTCCACTTT.

There are a few counts of this clonotype. The genes are TRBV6-2 or TRBV6-3 and TRBJ2-2; 7 bases match TRBD2. CDR3 length: 15 residues. Germline values: CDR1 MNHEY, CDR2 SVGEGT. The ends lost 5 bases at V and 0 bases at J; junction bases unmatched: 3. In DNA, the CDR3 is TGTGCCAGCAGTCCGGGGGGTTCGAACACCGGGGAGCTGTTTTTT. It codes for CASSPGGSNTGELFF.

This clonotype was observed a few times. The chain uses TRBV18 and TRBJ2-2, with D unclear. The CDR3 sequence is 15 residues long. Germline CDR1 and CDR2: KGHSH and LQKENI. V was pared by 3 bases and J by 1 base, with 9 bases between. Here the CDR3 reads CASSPLDQNTGELFF. The DNA for the CDR3 is TGTGCCAGCTCACCCCTGGACCAGAACACCGGGGAGCTGTTTTTT.

This clonotype was seen a few times. V usage is TRBV9 and J usage is TRBJ1-4; no definite D call. Germline-derived CDR1 and CDR2 are SGDLS and YYNGEE. V lost 0 bases to trimming and J lost 5 bases, with 8 bases between them. This CDR3 is 14 amino acids long. The CDR3 reads CASSVGDGNEKLFF. The CDR3 DNA reads TGTGCCAGCAGCGTAGGTGATGGAAATGAAAAACTGTTTTTT. The whole variable domain, filled in from reference TRBV9 and TRBJ1-4, reads DSGVTQTPKHLITATGQRVTLRCSPRSGDLSVYWYQQSLDQGLQFLIQYYNGEERAKGNILERFSAQQFPDLHSELNLSSLELGDSALYFCASSVGDGNEKLFFGSGTQLSVL.

This clonotype came up a few times. The rearrangement uses TRBV7-8 and TRBJ2-7, with D perhaps TRBD1 (6 bases). The CDR3 contains 14 residues. Per germline, CDR1 SGHVS and CDR2 FQNEAQ. V lost 2 bases, J lost 3 bases, and 11 bases lay in between. The CDR3 reads CASSLTGILYEQYF. CDR3 coding DNA: TGTGCCAGCAGCTTAACAGGGATCCTCTACGAGCAGTACTTC.

The chain uses TRBV6-5 and TRBJ2-6, with D uncertain. Between the trimmed V and J ends, which lost 9 bases and 0 bases, there was a span of 9 bases. The CDR3 is made up of 14 amino acids. CDR1 is MNHEY, CDR2 SVGAGI, per germline. CDR3 residues: CASNTASGANVLTF. The CDR3 nucleotides read TGTGCCAGTAATACAGCCTCTGGGGCCAACGTCCTGACTTTC.

V is TRBV6-5 and J is TRBJ1-2, with D possibly TRBD1 on 5 matching bases. Germline values: CDR1 MNHEY, CDR2 SVGAGI. CDR3 size: 14 residues. The V end was cut by 0 bases, the J end by 4 bases, with 9 bases between. CDR3 residues: CASSYSWGPYGYTF. CDR3 DNA: TGTGCCAGCAGTTACTCCTGGGGCCCCTATGGCTACACCTTC.

The chain uses TRBV20-1 and TRBJ1-2; D gene unclear. Germline V gene data show CDR1 as DFQATT and CDR2 as SNEGSKA (reference sequence). V shed 3 bases and J shed 8 bases, with 7 bases lying between them. There are 10 residues in the CDR3. The CDR3 region is CSARHGGYTF. As DNA, the CDR3 is TGCAGTGCTAGGCACGGGGGCTACACCTTC.

J is TRBJ2-1 and V is TRBV20-1; TRBD2 matches 10 bases. Germline V lookup: CDR1 DFQATT, CDR2 SNEGSKA (reference sequence). The trim removed 0 bases at V and 5 bases at J, leaving 10 bases unmatched. The CDR3 has 17 residues. The CDR3: CSARDLLGLAANNEQFF. CDR3 DNA sequence: TGCAGTGCTAGAGACCTACTCGGACTAGCGGCGAACAATGAGCAGTTCTTC.

This clonotype turned up a few times. This sequence joins TRBV20-1 and TRBJ1-1, with a possible D match to TRBD1 (5 bases). This CDR3 spans 12 amino acids. The V end lost 1 base, the J end lost 8 bases, and 11 bases lay between the germline ends. From germline, CDR1 is DFQATT and CDR2 SNEGSKA (reference sequence). CDR3 nucleotide sequence: TGCAGTGCTAGAGTCCGGGACCGAGAAGCTTTCTTT. Its protein product is CSARVRDREAFF.